This TCR beta chain stems from a study of CD8 T cells in ankylosing spondylitis. MiXCR was run by TCRdb on the 5' RACE reads, yielding one entry per CDR3 protein. Found here are about 130,000 distinct CDR3 sequences, about an eighth of them singletons; the top ten hold over 4%. Study-level points and caveats: Those disease-linked clones were CD8+; they were also relatively rare in peripheral blood. Some motif variants were previously reported in reactive arthritis synovial fluid and blood. Reportedly, significant enrichment of disease-linked clones occurred in matched ankylosing spondylitis synovial fluid.

This clonotype was detected only a few times. Its antigen is unidentified. The receptor was derived from a female donor with ankylosing spondylitis or in good health (not recorded which). What was sequenced was blood, either unsorted or a sorted T cell fraction (not recorded which).

CDR3 residues: CSARNSGAGFNYGYTF. The CDR3 DNA reads as TGCAGTGCTAGAAATTCGGGGGCAGGGTTTAACTATGGCTACACCTTC. J is TRBJ1-2 and V is TRBV20-1; D may be TRBD1 (6 bases). Per germline, CDR1 DFQATT and CDR2 SNEGSKA (reference sequence). The CDR3 has 16 amino acids. V lost 2 bases and J lost 1, with 17 bases in between.